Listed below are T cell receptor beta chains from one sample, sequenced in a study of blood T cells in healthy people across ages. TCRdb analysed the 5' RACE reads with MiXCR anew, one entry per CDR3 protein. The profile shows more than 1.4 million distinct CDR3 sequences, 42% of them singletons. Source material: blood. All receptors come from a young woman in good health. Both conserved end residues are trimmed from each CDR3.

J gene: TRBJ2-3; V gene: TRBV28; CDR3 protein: ASGLAGAADTQY
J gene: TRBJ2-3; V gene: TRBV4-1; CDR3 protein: ASSSLPESGDTQY
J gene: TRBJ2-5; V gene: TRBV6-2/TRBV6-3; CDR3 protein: ASSSGGIAGDRRQY
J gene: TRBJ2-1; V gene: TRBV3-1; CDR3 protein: ASSDGLAANNEQF
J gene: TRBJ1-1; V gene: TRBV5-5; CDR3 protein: ASSLEGHGGTEAF
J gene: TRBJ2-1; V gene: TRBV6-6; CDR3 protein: ASSPAGLPYNEQF
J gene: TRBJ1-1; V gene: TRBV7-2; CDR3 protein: ASSILGVLDTEAF
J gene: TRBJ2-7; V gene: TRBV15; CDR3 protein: AASNRQGPSYEQY
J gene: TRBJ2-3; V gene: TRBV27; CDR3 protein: ASSFGFPGDTQY
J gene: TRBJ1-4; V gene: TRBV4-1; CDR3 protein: ASSFGTGIEKLF
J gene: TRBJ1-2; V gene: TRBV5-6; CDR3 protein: AGSPGSGYGYT
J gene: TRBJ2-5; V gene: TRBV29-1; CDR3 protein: SVGGRSGWEETQY
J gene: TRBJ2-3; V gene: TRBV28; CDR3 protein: ASSFGVLSTDTQY
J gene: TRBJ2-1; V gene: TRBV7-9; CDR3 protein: ASSLMREGREQF
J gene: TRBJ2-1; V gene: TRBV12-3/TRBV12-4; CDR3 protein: ASSLSPPGQF
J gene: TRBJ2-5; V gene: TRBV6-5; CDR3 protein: ASSSVGGPAGQQY
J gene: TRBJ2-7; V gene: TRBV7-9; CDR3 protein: ASSFTASGGSYEQY
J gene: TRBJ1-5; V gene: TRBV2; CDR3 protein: ASSEGGTGHSNQPQH
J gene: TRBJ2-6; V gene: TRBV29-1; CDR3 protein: SVEVVAGYSGANVLT
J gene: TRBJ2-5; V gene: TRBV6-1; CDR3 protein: ASFFLPGLETQY
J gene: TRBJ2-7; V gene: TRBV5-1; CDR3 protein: ASSPERRGSSYEQY
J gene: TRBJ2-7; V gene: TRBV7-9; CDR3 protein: ASSLKGGDSVVHEQY
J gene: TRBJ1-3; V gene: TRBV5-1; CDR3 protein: ASSGGGTGNTIY